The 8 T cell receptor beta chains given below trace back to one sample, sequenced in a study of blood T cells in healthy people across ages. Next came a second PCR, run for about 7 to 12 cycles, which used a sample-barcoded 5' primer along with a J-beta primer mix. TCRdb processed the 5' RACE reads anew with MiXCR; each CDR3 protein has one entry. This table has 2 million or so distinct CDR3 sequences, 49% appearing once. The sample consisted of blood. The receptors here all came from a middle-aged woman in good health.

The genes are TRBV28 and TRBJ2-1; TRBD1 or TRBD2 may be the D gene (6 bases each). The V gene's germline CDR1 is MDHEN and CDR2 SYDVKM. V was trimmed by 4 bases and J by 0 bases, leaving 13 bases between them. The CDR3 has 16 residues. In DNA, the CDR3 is TGTGCCAGCAGTTCCCCGGGGGCAAGCTCCTACAATGAGCAGTTCTTC. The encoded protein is CASSSPGASSYNEQFF. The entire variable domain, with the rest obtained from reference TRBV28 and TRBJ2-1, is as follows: DVKVTQSSRYLVKRTGEKVFLECVQDMDHENMFWYRQDPGLGLRLIYFSYDVKMKEKGDIPEGYSVSREKKERFSLILESASTNQTSMYLCASSSPGASSYNEQFFGPGTRLTVL.

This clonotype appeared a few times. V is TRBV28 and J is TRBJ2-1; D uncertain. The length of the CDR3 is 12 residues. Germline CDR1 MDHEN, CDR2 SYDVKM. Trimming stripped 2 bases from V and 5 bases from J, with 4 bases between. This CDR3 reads CASSLNNNEQFF. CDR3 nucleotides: TGTGCCAGCAGTTTAAATAACAATGAGCAGTTCTTC.

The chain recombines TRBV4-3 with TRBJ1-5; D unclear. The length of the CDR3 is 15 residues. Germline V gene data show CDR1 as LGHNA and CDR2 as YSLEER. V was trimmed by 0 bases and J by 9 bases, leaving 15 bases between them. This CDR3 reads CASSQDGAGRWPQHF. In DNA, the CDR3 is TGCGCCAGCAGCCAAGACGGTGCGGGCCGGTGGCCCCAGCATTTT.

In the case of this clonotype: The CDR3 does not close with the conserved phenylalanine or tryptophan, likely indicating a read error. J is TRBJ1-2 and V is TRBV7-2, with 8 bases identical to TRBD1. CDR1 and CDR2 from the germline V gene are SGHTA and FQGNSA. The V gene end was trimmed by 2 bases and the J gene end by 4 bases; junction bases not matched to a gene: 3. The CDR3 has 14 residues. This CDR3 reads CASSLFDRGYGYTL. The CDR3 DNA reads TGTGCCAGCAGCTTATTCGACAGGGGCTATGGCTACACCTTA.

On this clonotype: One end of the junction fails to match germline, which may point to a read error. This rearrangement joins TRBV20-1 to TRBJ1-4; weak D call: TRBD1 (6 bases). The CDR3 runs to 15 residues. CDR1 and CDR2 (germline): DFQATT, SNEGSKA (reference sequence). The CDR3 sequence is CSAPFRGSTNGKLFF. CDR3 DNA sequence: TGCAGTGCTCCGTTTAGGGGGTCGACTAATGGAAAACTGTTTTTT.

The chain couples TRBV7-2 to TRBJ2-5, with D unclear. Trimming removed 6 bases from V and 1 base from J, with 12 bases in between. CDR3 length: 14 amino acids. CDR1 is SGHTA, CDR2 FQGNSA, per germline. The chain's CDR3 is CASRVRLFQETQYF. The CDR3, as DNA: TGTGCCAGCAGAGTGAGGCTTTTCCAAGAGACCCAGTACTTC.

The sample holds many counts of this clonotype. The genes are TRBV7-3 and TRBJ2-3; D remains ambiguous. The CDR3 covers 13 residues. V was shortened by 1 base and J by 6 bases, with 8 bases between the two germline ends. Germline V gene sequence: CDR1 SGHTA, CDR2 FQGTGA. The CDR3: CASSLNPGDTQYF. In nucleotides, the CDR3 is TGTGCCAGCAGCTTAAATCCCGGGGATACGCAGTATTTT.

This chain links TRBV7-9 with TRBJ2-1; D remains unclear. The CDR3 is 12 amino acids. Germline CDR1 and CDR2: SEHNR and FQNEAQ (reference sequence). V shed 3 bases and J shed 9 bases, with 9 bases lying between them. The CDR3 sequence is CASSFAETEQFF. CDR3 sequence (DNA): TGTGCCAGCAGCTTTGCGGAGACTGAGCAGTTCTTC.